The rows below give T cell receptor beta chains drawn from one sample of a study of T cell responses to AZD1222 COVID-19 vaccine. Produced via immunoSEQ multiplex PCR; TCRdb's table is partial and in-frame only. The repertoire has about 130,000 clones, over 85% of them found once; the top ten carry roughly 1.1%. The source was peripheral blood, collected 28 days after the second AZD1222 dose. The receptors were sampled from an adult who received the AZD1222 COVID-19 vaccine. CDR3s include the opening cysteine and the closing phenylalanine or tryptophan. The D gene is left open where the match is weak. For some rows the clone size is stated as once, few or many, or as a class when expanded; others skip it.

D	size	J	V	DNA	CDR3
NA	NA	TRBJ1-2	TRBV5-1	TGCGCCAGCAGCTCGGGACAATCAGGACCCTATGGCTACACCTTC	CASSSGQSGPYGYTF
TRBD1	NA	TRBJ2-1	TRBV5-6	TGTGCCAGCAGCTACGACAGGGGGCCCTACAATGAGCAGTTCTTC	CASSYDRGPYNEQFF
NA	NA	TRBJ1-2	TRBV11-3	TGTGCCAGCAGCCGGGACCCGAGGAGCTACACCTTC	CASSRDPRSYTF
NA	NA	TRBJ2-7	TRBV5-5	TGTGCCAGCAGCTTTGAACACCCCTCCTACGAGCAGTACTTC	CASSFEHPSYEQYF
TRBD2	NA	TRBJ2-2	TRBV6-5	TGTGCCAGCAGTTACGGGAGGGTTACCGGGGAGCTGTTTTTT	CASSYGRVTGELFF
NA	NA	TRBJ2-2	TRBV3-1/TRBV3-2	TGTGCCAGCAGCCAAAGGGCCGGGGAGCTGTTTTTT	CASSQRAGELFF
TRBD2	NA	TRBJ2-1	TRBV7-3	TGTGCCAGCAGCTTACAAGCGGGAGGGAATGAGCAGTTCTTC	CASSLQAGGNEQFF
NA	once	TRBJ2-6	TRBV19	TGTGCCAGTAGAAGGGGGTCTGGGGCCAACGTCCTGACTTTC	CASRRGSGANVLTF
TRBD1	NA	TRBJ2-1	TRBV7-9	TGTGCCAGCAGCGCCGGGACAGGGGGTAGTGGTGAGCAGTTCTTC	CASSAGTGGSGEQFF
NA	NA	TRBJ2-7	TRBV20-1	TGCAGTGCTAGTGGGGGGCGCTGGAACGAGCAGTACTTC	CSASGGRWNEQYF
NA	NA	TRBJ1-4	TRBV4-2	TGTGCCAGCAGCCAAGATCCCCAGGCCTTCGTTGGTGAAAAACTGTTTTTT	CASSQDPQAFVGEKLFF
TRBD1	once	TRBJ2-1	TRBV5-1	TGCGCCAGCAGCTGGGGACAGGGCGGGGAGCAGTTCTTC	CASSWGQGGEQFF
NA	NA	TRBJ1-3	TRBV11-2	TGTGCCAGCAGCTTAAGGGTAGCTGGAAACACCATATATTTT	CASSLRVAGNTIYF
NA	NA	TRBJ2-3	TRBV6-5	TGTGCCAGCAGTTACACAGGGAGTTTAGATACGCAGTATTTT	CASSYTGSLDTQYF
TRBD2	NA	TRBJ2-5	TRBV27	TGTGCCAGCAGTTTATCTCCCCCGTCTGGACTAGCGGGGCCTCGGAGGGAGACCCAGTACTTC	CASSLSPPSGLAGPRRETQYF
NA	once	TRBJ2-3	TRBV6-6	TGTGCCAGCAATCACCTAGGGAGTTCCGGAGATACGCAGTATTTT	CASNHLGSSGDTQYF